These 32 T cell receptor beta chains originate from one sample sequenced in a study of control samples from healthy donors and cancer patients. Here immunoSEQ multiplex PCR was the method, and the copy in TCRdb shows in-frame clones only, minus some. The table has some 150,000 clones, 91% seen once. Material for sequencing was blood. These receptors all come from a woman aged 25 to 45 in good health.

This sequence joins TRBV18 and TRBJ1-2; 7 bases match TRBD1. Germline loops: CDR1 KGHSH, CDR2 LQKENI. V gave up 3 bases and J gave up 4 bases; unmatched junction bases: 8. The CDR3 spans 15 residues. The CDR3 coding sequence is TGTGCCAGCTCACCCCGGGCAGGGGGGACCTATGGCTACACCTTC. It specifies CASSPRAGGTYGYTF. The full variable domain, in which reference TRBV18 and TRBJ1-2 provide the parts outside the CDR3, is NAGVMQNPRHLVRRRGQEARLRCSPMKGHSHVYWYRQLPEEGLKFMVYLQKENIIDESGMPKERFSAEFPKEGPSILRIQQVVRGDSAAYFCASSPRAGGTYGYTFGSGTRLTVV.

Only one count was recorded for this clone. The identical CDR3 is also encoded by other nucleotide sequences in the sample. Here the CDR3 DNA reads TGCGCCAGCAGCTTGGGGCTCTACAATGAGCAGTTCTTC. It translates to CASSLGLYNEQFF. The V call is TRBV5-1, the J call TRBJ2-1; D is ambiguous. V was shortened by 0 bases and J by 3 bases, with 4 bases between the two germline ends. Looked up from germline, CDR1 is SGHRS and CDR2 is YFSETQ. This CDR3 has 13 amino acids.

The chain links TRBV6-2 or TRBV6-3 to TRBJ2-3; 7 bases line up with TRBD2. Germline loops: CDR1 MNHEY, CDR2 SVGEGT. V lost 2 bases and J lost 3; bases outside the gene matches: 2. The CDR3 contains 14 residues. DNA of the CDR3: TGTGCCAGCAGTTACGGGCGGGAGACAGATACGCAGTATTTT. Its protein is CASSYGRETDTQYF.

The V and J genes are TRBV7-2 and TRBJ1-1; D possibly corresponds to TRBD1 (6 bases). CDR3 size: 14 residues. The germline V and J ends were trimmed by 2 bases and 1 base, with 8 bases remaining between them. The germline V gene has CDR1 SGHTA and CDR2 FQGNSA. CDR3 nucleotide sequence: TGTGCCAGCAGCTTATCGGACAGGAACACTGAAGCTTTCTTT. Its translation is CASSLSDRNTEAFF.

CDR3 nucleotide sequence: TGTGCCAGCAGCCGGACAGGGGGCACTGAAGCTTTCTTT. Translated, it gives CASSRTGGTEAFF. The chain couples TRBV7-2 to TRBJ1-1; 10 nucleotides align to TRBD1. The CDR3 is made up of 13 amino acids. The V gene's germline CDR1 is SGHTA and CDR2 FQGNSA. The V gene end was trimmed by 5 bases and the J gene end by 4 bases; junction bases not matched to a gene: 1.

In DNA, the CDR3 is TGTGCCAGCAGCTTAGTAGGGGGGGAGACTGAAGCTTTCTTT. It codes for CASSLVGGETEAFF. The chain combines TRBV7-9 with TRBJ1-1; a weak D match, TRBD1 (6 bases). This CDR3 has 14 residues. Germline V gene sequence: CDR1 SEHNR, CDR2 FQNEAQ (reference sequence). The V end was cut by 1 base, the J end by 5 bases, with 11 bases between.

J is TRBJ2-3 and V is TRBV9; 10 bases are shared with TRBD1. CDR3 length: 16 amino acids. Germline CDR1 and CDR2: SGDLS and YYNGEE. J was trimmed by 0 bases and V by 2 bases; bases with no gene match: 3. CDR3 DNA sequence: TGTGCCAGCAGCGTGGGGACAGGGGTAAGCACAGATACGCAGTATTTT. It encodes CASSVGTGVSTDTQYF.

This chain uses TRBV20-1 with TRBJ2-7; 12 nucleotides align to TRBD2. Germline values: CDR1 DFQATT, CDR2 SNEGSKA (reference sequence). The V segment lost 3 bases and the J segment 0 bases; nucleotides outside the gene matches: 6. This CDR3 has 16 residues. CDR3 DNA sequence: TGCAGTGCTAGTATTCCGGGACTAGCGGGCTCCTACGAGCAGTACTTC. Translating it yields CSASIPGLAGSYEQYF.

The chain is built from TRBV10-3 and TRBJ1-3; D is ambiguous. This CDR3 is 13 amino acids long. The V gene's germline CDR1 is ENHRY and CDR2 SYGVKD. The germline V and J ends were trimmed by 6 bases and 0 bases, with 6 bases remaining between them. The CDR3: CAIRDGSGNTIYF. The DNA of the CDR3 is TGTGCCATCAGGGACGGCTCTGGAAACACCATATATTTT.

J is TRBJ2-3 and V is TRBV7-3; tentatively, D is TRBD1 or TRBD2 (5 bases each). This CDR3 is built from 12 residues. V lost 8 bases and J lost 2, with 8 bases in between. Germline loops: CDR1 SGHTA, CDR2 FQGTGA. For the CDR3, the DNA is TGTGCCAGCGGGGGTGACACAGATACGCAGTATTTT. This codes for CASGGDTDTQYF.

The genes are TRBV11-1 and TRBJ2-7, with TRBD1 matching over 9 bases. This CDR3 has 14 residues. CDR1 is SGHAT, CDR2 FQDESV, per germline (reference sequence). V was pared by 3 bases and J by 3 bases, with 3 bases of the junction left unmatched. The CDR3 DNA follows: TGTGCCAGCAGCTTTGCGGGACAGGGCTACGAGCAGTACTTC. This translates into CASSFAGQGYEQYF.

The chain couples TRBV11-1 to TRBJ2-5; 13 positions agree with TRBD2. CDR3 length: 16 amino acids. CDR1 and CDR2 (germline): SGHAT, FQDESV (reference sequence). Unmatched junction bases numbered 7, after V lost 4 bases and J lost 5 bases. The CDR3 spells CASSWTSGRVRETQYF. The DNA of the CDR3 is TGTGCCAGCAGCTGGACTAGCGGGAGAGTTCGGGAGACCCAGTACTTC.

J is TRBJ1-1 and V is TRBV10-2; no reliable D call. The V gene lost 2 bases and the J gene lost 1 base, with 5 bases spanning the gap. This CDR3 spans 13 amino acids. Germline V gives CDR1 WSHSY, CDR2 SAAADI. CDR3 sequence reads: CASSEGQNTEAFF. The DNA of the CDR3 is TGCGCCAGCAGTGAGGGGCAGAACACTGAAGCTTTCTTT.

J is TRBJ1-3 and V is TRBV5-6; D is uncertain. Germline CDR1 SGHDT, CDR2 YYEEEE. Deletions cut 2 bases from V and 0 bases from J, with 9 bases between. This CDR3 comprises 15 residues. The CDR3 DNA reads as TGTGCCAGCAGCTTTTGGAGGAACTCTGGAAACACCATATATTTT. It codes for CASSFWRNSGNTIYF.

J is TRBJ1-1 and V is TRBV18; 8 bases are a match to TRBD1. Trimming at V came to 5 bases and at J to 5 bases, leaving 7 bases not matched to a gene. This CDR3 comprises 14 residues. Germline V gives CDR1 KGHSH, CDR2 LQKENI. The CDR3 protein is CASSKTGERTEAFF. CDR3 nucleotide sequence: TGTGCCAGCTCAAAGACAGGGGAAAGGACTGAAGCTTTCTTT.

The table lists this clone with a few counts. V is TRBV19 and J is TRBJ2-5, with TRBD2 matching 10 bases. Germline-derived CDR1 and CDR2 are LNHDA and SQIVND (reference sequence). The CDR3 consists of 14 residues. V was clipped by 6 bases and J by 5 bases; unmatched bases: 6. The CDR3 DNA is TGTGCCAGTAGGGAGCGGGGGGGCCGGGAGACCCAGTACTTC. This translates into CASRERGGRETQYF.

The table lists this clone with a count of one. The rearrangement links TRBV10-2 to TRBJ1-1; 8 nucleotides agree with TRBD1. The ends lost 4 bases at V and 4 bases at J; junction bases unmatched: 2. CDR3 length: 13 amino acids. Germline V CDR1 and CDR2: WSHSY, SAAADI. The CDR3 region has the DNA TGCGCCAGCAGTGTAACAGGGGGCACTGAAGCTTTCTTT. This gives the protein CASSVTGGTEAFF.

The chain combines TRBV4-1 with TRBJ2-3; D not certain. Looked up from germline, CDR1 is MGHRA and CDR2 is YSYEKL. The CDR3 sequence is 15 residues long. Trimming stripped 1 base from V and 0 bases from J, with 8 bases between. CDR3 DNA: TGCGCCAGCAGCCAAGCAGGAGCTAGCACAGATACGCAGTATTTT. Translating it yields CASSQAGASTDTQYF.

The chain recombines TRBV9 with TRBJ2-7; D ambiguous. The V gene lost 0 bases and the J gene lost 2 bases, with 9 bases spanning the gap. Germline V gives CDR1 SGDLS, CDR2 YYNGEE. CDR3 length equals 14 residues. Here the CDR3 reads CASSVDWGPYEQYF. CDR3 nucleotides: TGTGCCAGCAGCGTAGATTGGGGTCCCTACGAGCAGTACTTC.

The rearrangement links TRBV11-2 to TRBJ1-1; 9 bases match TRBD1. The ends lost 3 bases at V and 5 bases at J; junction bases unmatched: 4. Germline CDR1 and CDR2: SGHAT and FQNNGV. The CDR3 is 14 amino acids. The chain's CDR3 is CASSFGDRVTEAFF. The CDR3, as DNA: TGTGCCAGCAGCTTTGGGGACAGGGTTACTGAAGCTTTCTTT.

This clone was seen a few times. This rearrangement joins TRBV5-1 to TRBJ2-7; TRBD1 is a possible D gene (5 bases). This CDR3 is 12 amino acids long. Trimming shortened V by 4 bases and J by 3 bases, and 8 bases separated the two germline ends. CDR1 SGHRS and CDR2 YFSETQ come from the germline V gene. CDR3 coding DNA: TGCGCCAGCAGCGCCCAGGGCTACGAGCAGTACTTC. It encodes CASSAQGYEQYF.

The rearrangement joins TRBV9 to TRBJ2-7; D is perhaps TRBD2 (7 bases). V gave up 4 bases and J gave up 0 bases, with 11 bases separating them. This CDR3 comprises 14 residues. CDR1 is SGDLS and CDR2 is YYNGEE in the germline V gene. The CDR3 DNA reads TGTGCCAGCAGCAGGGGGGGACTCTCCTACGAGCAGTACTTC. Its translation: CASSRGGLSYEQYF.

CDR3 sequence reads: CASSLTSGIYNEQFF. The CDR3 DNA sequence: TGTGCCAGCAGCTTGACTAGCGGAATCTACAATGAGCAGTTCTTC. The V gene is TRBV11-2, the J gene TRBJ2-1, with 9 positions matching TRBD2. The germline CDR1 and CDR2 sequences are SGHAT and FQNNGV. The CDR3 totals 15 residues. With V trimmed by 3 bases and J by 3 bases, 3 bases remained unmatched. Filled out from reference TRBV11-2 and TRBJ2-1, the complete variable domain reads EAGVAQSPRYKIIEKRQSVAFWCNPISGHATLYWYQQILGQGPKLLIQFQNNGVVDDSQLPKDRFSAERLKGVDSTLKIQPAKLEDSAVYLCASSLTSGIYNEQFFGPGTRLTVL.

This chain links TRBV27 with TRBJ2-7; 12 nucleotides match TRBD2. V shed 4 bases and J 6 bases; nucleotides not matched to a gene: 4. CDR1 and CDR2 (germline): MNHEY, SMNVEV (reference sequence). The CDR3 consists of 14 residues. CDR3: CASSWTSGTPEQYF. DNA for the CDR3: TGTGCCAGCAGTTGGACTAGCGGGACCCCCGAGCAGTACTTC.

A remark on this clone: Additional DNA sequences in this sample encode the identical CDR3. The chain recombines TRBV10-3 with TRBJ2-1; D is possibly TRBD2 (7 bases). Germline V gene sequence: CDR1 ENHRY, CDR2 SYGVKD. V was cut by 4 bases and J by 2 bases, with 9 bases left in between. The CDR3 is 14 residues long. The CDR3 sequence: CAISAGGPYNEQFF. CDR3 sequence (DNA): TGTGCCATCAGTGCGGGGGGCCCCTACAATGAGCAGTTCTTC.

This chain joins TRBV15 and TRBJ1-4, with 10 bases identical to TRBD1. The CDR3 is made up of 16 amino acids. Germline V CDR1 and CDR2: LNHNV, YYDKDF (reference sequence). Losses at the gene ends were 0 bases for V and 7 bases for J; bases not matched to a gene: 5. CDR3 in DNA: TGTGCCACCAGCAGAGATCGGGGACAGGGGCCTGAAAAACTGTTTTTT. It encodes CATSRDRGQGPEKLFF.

J is TRBJ2-5 and V is TRBV5-4, with TRBD2 matching over 9 bases. The CDR3 length is 16 residues. V trimming: 0 bases; J trimming: 1 base; junction bases outside the gene matches: 4. Germline V gene sequence: CDR1 SGHNT, CDR2 YYREEE (reference sequence). CDR3 protein: CASSLGAAGGQETQYF. CDR3 sequence (DNA): TGTGCCAGCAGCTTGGGAGCAGCGGGGGGCCAAGAGACCCAGTACTTC.

The chain links TRBV3-1 (or the pseudogene TRBV3-2) to TRBJ2-3, with a weak D call TRBD2 (5 bases). The CDR3 is made up of 15 amino acids. Germline V CDR1 and CDR2: LGHDT, YNNKEL (reference sequence). Trimming cost V 1 base and J 1 base, with 9 bases left between them. CDR3 amino acids: CASSQGARGTDTQYF. The CDR3 nucleotides are TGTGCCAGCAGCCAAGGGGCGAGGGGCACAGATACGCAGTATTTT.

The genes are TRBV2 and TRBJ1-6; the match to TRBD1 covers 7 bases. J lost 0 bases, V lost 7 bases, and 6 bases had no gene match. Germline values: CDR1 SNHLY, CDR2 FYNNEI. The CDR3 covers 16 residues. The DNA of the CDR3 is TGTGCCAGCAAAGACAGGGAGAGCTCCTATAATTCACCCCTCCACTTT. Translation: CASKDRESSYNSPLHF. Looking up the rest from reference TRBV2 and TRBJ1-6 gives the full variable domain: EPEVTQTPSHQVTQMGQEVILRCVPISNHLYFYWYRQILGQKVEFLVSFYNNEISEKSEIFDDQFSVERPDGSNFTLKIRSTKLEDSAMYFCASKDRESSYNSPLHFGNGTRLTVT.

In nucleotides, the CDR3 is TGTGCCAGCAGTGAAGGAGGGGGCGGTAACTATGGCTACACCTTC. This sequence encodes CASSEGGGGNYGYTF. This chain joins TRBV6-1 and TRBJ1-2; 7 bases line up with TRBD1. Unmatched junction bases numbered 3, after V lost 1 base and J lost 1 base. The CDR3 runs to 15 residues. Germline CDR1 reads MNHNS; CDR2 reads SASEGT.

The V gene is TRBV4-2, the J gene TRBJ1-2; D gene uncertain. The V end was cut by 0 bases, the J end by 4 bases, with 9 bases between. Germline loops: CDR1 LGHNA, CDR2 YNFKEQ. The CDR3 spans 14 residues. Here the CDR3 DNA reads TGTGCCAGCAGCCAAGATTCGGGCCGCTATGGCTACACCTTC. It encodes CASSQDSGRYGYTF.

The chain is built from TRBV11-2 and TRBJ2-7, with TRBD2 matching over 10 bases. From germline, CDR1 is SGHAT and CDR2 FQNNGV. J gave up 0 bases and V 4 bases, and 3 bases lay outside the gene matches. CDR3 size: 15 residues. The CDR3: CASSSLAGASYEQYF. The CDR3 region has the DNA TGTGCCAGCAGCTCCCTAGCGGGGGCCTCCTACGAGCAGTACTTC.